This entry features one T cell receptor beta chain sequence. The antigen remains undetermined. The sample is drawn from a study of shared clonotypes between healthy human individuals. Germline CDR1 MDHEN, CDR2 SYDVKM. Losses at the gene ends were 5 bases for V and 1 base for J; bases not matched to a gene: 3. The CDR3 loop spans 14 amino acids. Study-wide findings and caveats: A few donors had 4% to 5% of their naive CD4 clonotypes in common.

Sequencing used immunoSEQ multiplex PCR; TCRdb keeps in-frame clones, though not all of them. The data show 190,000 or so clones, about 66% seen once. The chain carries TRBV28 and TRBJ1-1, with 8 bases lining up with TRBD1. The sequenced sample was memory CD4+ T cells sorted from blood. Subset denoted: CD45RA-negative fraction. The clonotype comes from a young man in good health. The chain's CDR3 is CASSQGTGNTEAFF. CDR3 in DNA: TGTGCCAGCAGTCAAGGGACAGGGAACACTGAAGCTTTCTTT.